The rows below give T cell receptor beta chains drawn from one sample of a study of blood T cell repertoires in COVID-19. Assay used: immunoSEQ multiplex PCR; TCRdb lists only in-frame clones, some missing. The profile shows approximately 220,000 clones, approximately 81% of them singletons. Sequenced material: peripheral blood. The receptors come from a woman aged 80 or older with acute or convalescent COVID-19. CDR3s include the opening cysteine and the closing phenylalanine or tryptophan. D genes are given only for firm matches. Some rows have no size entry. The others give once, few or many, or a class for an expanded clone.

DNA: TGTGCCAGCAGCTTAGGGCAGGGTGGGGAGCTGTTTTTT
CDR3: CASSLGQGGELFF
size: few
J: TRBJ2-2
D: .
V: TRBV7-7

DNA: TGTGCCAGCAACCAACAGGGTAGTACCTACGAGCAGTACTTC
CDR3: CASNQQGSTYEQYF
size: .
J: TRBJ2-7
D: .
V: TRBV6-6

DNA: TGTGCCAGTGGGAGGACGCGGGGGCGCGAAGGGACTGAAGCTTTCTTT
CDR3: CASGRTRGREGTEAFF
size: .
J: TRBJ1-1
D: .
V: TRBV19

DNA: TGTGCCAGCAGCCCCCTTACCTTGGGGCCCCGGAGCACCATATATTTT
CDR3: CASSPLTLGPRSTIYF
size: few
J: TRBJ1-3
D: .
V: TRBV9

DNA: TGCGCCAGCAGCTTGAATGCAGCGTCCCGCCCAGGGACTGAAGCTTTCTTT
CDR3: CASSLNAASRPGTEAFF
size: .
J: TRBJ1-1
D: .
V: TRBV5-1

DNA: TGTGCCAGCAGTTACTCCCTGGAGGGCTACGAGCAGTACTTC
CDR3: CASSYSLEGYEQYF
size: .
J: TRBJ2-7
D: .
V: TRBV6-5

DNA: TGTGCCAGCAACCCTCGGACAGGGAGTAGGAACACTGAAGCTTTCTTT
CDR3: CASNPRTGSRNTEAFF
size: once
J: TRBJ1-1
D: TRBD1
V: TRBV11-2

DNA: TGTGCCAGCAGTGAAACAGGCAATCAGCCCCAGCATTTT
CDR3: CASSETGNQPQHF
size: .
J: TRBJ1-5
D: .
V: TRBV2

DNA: TGTGCCAGCAGTGAAGGGAGGGGGCGATCGTCGGATACGCAGTATTTT
CDR3: CASSEGRGRSSDTQYF
size: .
J: TRBJ2-3
D: .
V: TRBV6-1

DNA: TGTGCCAGCAGATACACCCACACAGATACGCAGTATTTT
CDR3: CASRYTHTDTQYF
size: .
J: TRBJ2-3
D: .
V: TRBV12-3/TRBV12-4

DNA: TGCAGCGGGGGGACTGACACTGAAGCTTTCTTT
CDR3: CSGGTDTEAFF
size: .
J: TRBJ1-1
D: .
V: TRBV29-1

DNA: TGTGCCACCTCAGGGGGTACCTTCCCCTACGAGCAGTACTTC
CDR3: CATSGGTFPYEQYF
size: .
J: TRBJ2-7
D: TRBD1
V: TRBV19

DNA: TGCAGCGTTGAAAGGAGGGGCGGAGAAAAACTGTTTTTT
CDR3: CSVERRGGEKLFF
size: .
J: TRBJ1-4
D: .
V: TRBV29-1

DNA: TGTGCCACTTCGGGAATTTGGGGCTCCTACGAGCAGTACTTC
CDR3: CATSGIWGSYEQYF
size: .
J: TRBJ2-7
D: .
V: TRBV15

DNA: TGTGCCAGCACTCAACTGGTTCAGAACACTGAAGCTTTCTTT
CDR3: CASTQLVQNTEAFF
size: .
J: TRBJ1-1
D: .
V: TRBV6-5

DNA: TGTGCCACCAGTGATTTGGGGGCAGGGGACCAGCCCCAGCATTTT
CDR3: CATSDLGAGDQPQHF
size: .
J: TRBJ1-5
D: .
V: TRBV24-1

DNA: TGTGCCAGTAGGATCCTTGGAGGGCTTCTAAGCAATCAGCCCCAGCATTTT
CDR3: CASRILGGLLSNQPQHF
size: .
J: TRBJ1-5
D: .
V: TRBV19

DNA: TGTGCCAGCAGCTTGTACTCAGGCGCTGGCCGAAAACTGTTTTTT
CDR3: CASSLYSGAGRKLFF
size: .
J: TRBJ1-4
D: .
V: TRBV5-4

DNA: TGTGCCAGCAGCCAAGGCTGGACAGTCCTTAACTATGGCTACACCTTC
CDR3: CASSQGWTVLNYGYTF
size: .
J: TRBJ1-2
D: .
V: TRBV3-1/TRBV3-2

DNA: TGTGCCAGCAGGAAGGACAGGGGACTTTACTACGAGCAGTACTTC
CDR3: CASRKDRGLYYEQYF
size: .
J: TRBJ2-7
D: TRBD1
V: TRBV2

DNA: TGTGCCACCAGTGAGAGACAGGGAGCCAAGTTCTTC
CDR3: CATSERQGAKFF
size: .
J: TRBJ2-1
D: TRBD1
V: TRBV24-1

DNA: TGTGCCAGCTCACCAGTCCTAGCGGCCCAAGAGACCCAGTACTTC
CDR3: CASSPVLAAQETQYF
size: .
J: TRBJ2-5
D: TRBD2
V: TRBV18

DNA: TGTGCCACCAGCAGCGCTACTAGCGGGGGATACAATGAGCAGTTCTTC
CDR3: CATSSATSGGYNEQFF
size: .
J: TRBJ2-1
D: TRBD2
V: TRBV15